This T cell receptor (beta chain) was documented in a study of blood T cells in healthy people across ages. A sample-barcoded 5' primer and a J-beta primer mix were used in a second PCR of about 6 to 12 cycles. MiXCR, run by TCRdb on the 5' RACE reads, gives a single entry per CDR3 protein. Seen here are 700,000 to 850,000 distinct CDR3 sequences, around 36% observed once, and the top ten hold 10% to 15%. This CDR3 is 15 amino acids long. The V segment lost 5 bases and the J segment 4 bases; nucleotides outside the gene matches: 8. This clonotype was seen a handful of times. This receptor was obtained from a man aged 18 to 29 in good health. The chain combines TRBV12-3 or TRBV12-4 with TRBJ1-2; 9 positions match TRBD1. The source material was blood. The DNA of the CDR3 is TGTGCCAGCAGTCTCCGGACAGGGGAGACCTATGGCTACACCTTC. Encoded protein: CASSLRTGETYGYTF.